The 15 T cell receptor beta chains given below trace back to one sample, sequenced in a study of shared clonotypes between healthy human individuals (dated by TCRdb to between 2020 and 2021). Libraries came from the immunoSEQ multiplex PCR assay. TCRdb provides this immuneACCESS table in a form limited to in-frame rearrangements. Some clones are lacking; in checked studies, under half of them reflect an unresolved V gene, and why the rest are absent is not known. This sample holds over a million clones; about 75% were observed only once. Of the sample, 1.4% falls within the top ten clones. Specimen: memory CD4+ T cells sorted from blood. The intended sense of this specimen's cell subset or site label: CD45RA-negative fraction. The receptors originated from a man aged 18 to 29 in good health.

About this clone itself: Additional DNA sequences in this sample encode the identical CDR3. The V gene is TRBV11-2, the J gene TRBJ1-1; D remains ambiguous. The germline V and J ends were trimmed by 2 bases and 0 bases, with 4 bases remaining between them. Germline V gene lookup returns CDR1 SGHAT and CDR2 FQNNGV. This CDR3 contains 13 residues. The DNA for the CDR3 is TGTGCCAGCAGCTTACCAGTGAACACTGAAGCTTTCTTT. Translating gives CASSLPVNTEAFF.

This clone was counted between two and nine times. In DNA form, the CDR3 reads TGCGCCAGCAGCCAGGGTCAGTGGCAGTCTAATTCACCCCTCCACTTT. Its protein product is CASSQGQWQSNSPLHF. The chain uses TRBV4-1 and TRBJ1-6; D is unclear. The germline V and J ends were trimmed by 3 bases and 6 bases, with 15 bases remaining between them. The CDR3 loop spans 16 amino acids. Germline lookup yields CDR1 MGHRA and CDR2 YSYEKL.

In regard to this clone: This likely stems from a read error, as it lies one base from a far larger clone. Other DNA sequences in this sample translate to the same CDR3. The V gene is TRBV6-5, the J gene TRBJ1-2, with 9 bases identical to TRBD1. Germline CDR1 reads MNHEY; CDR2 reads SVGAGI. This CDR3 has 13 amino acids. Unmatched junction bases numbered 3, after V lost 6 bases and J lost 4 bases. DNA for the CDR3: TGTGCCAGCAGCCCGGACAGGGGCTATGGCTACACCTTC. It encodes CASSPDRGYGYTF.

V is TRBV5-1 and J is TRBJ2-2; TRBD2 aligns across 12 bases. The CDR3 sequence is 16 residues long. Germline V gene data show CDR1 as SGHRS and CDR2 as YFSETQ. With 1 base clipped from V and 5 bases from J, the junction kept 3 bases outside the gene matches. Here the CDR3 DNA reads TGCGCCAGCAGCTTGACTAGCGGGAGGTCGACCGGGGAGCTGTTTTTT. As protein: CASSLTSGRSTGELFF.

DNA of the CDR3: TGTGCCAGCAGTCCACGGGACACCTTCTCCTACGAGCAGTACTTC. Translation gives CASSPRDTFSYEQYF. The V call is TRBV28, the J call TRBJ2-7; a weak D match, TRBD1 (6 bases). The CDR3 length is 15 residues. V lost 5 bases to trimming and J lost 0 bases, with 14 bases between them. The germline V gene has CDR1 MDHEN and CDR2 SYDVKM.

The gene calls are TRBV27 and TRBJ1-1; possibly TRBD1 for D (5 bases). CDR1 is MNHEY, CDR2 SMNVEV, per germline (reference sequence). Deletions cut 5 bases from V and 4 bases from J, with 17 bases between. This CDR3 is built from 15 residues. CDR3 protein: CASSPTSPGVTEAFF. DNA of the CDR3: TGTGCCAGCAGTCCCACCTCGCCGGGGGTCACTGAAGCTTTCTTT.

The chain combines TRBV18 with TRBJ2-1, with 13 nucleotides matching TRBD2. The CDR3 loop spans 18 amino acids. Germline CDR1 and CDR2: KGHSH and LQKENI. J gave up 10 bases and V 0 bases, and 12 bases lay outside the gene matches. The CDR3 region has the DNA TGTGCCAGCTCACCACCGATGGGACTAGCGGGATCCCTGGGGGAGCAGTTCTTC. Its translation: CASSPPMGLAGSLGEQFF.

This chain links TRBV7-8 with TRBJ1-6; 7 nucleotides match TRBD1. From germline, CDR1 is SGHVS and CDR2 FQNEAQ. The CDR3 is 16 residues long. Trimming took 0 bases from V and 6 from J; bases not matched to a gene: 5. CDR3 nucleotide sequence: TGTGCCAGCAGCTTAGCGAGGCAGGGGGGTAATTCACCCCTCCACTTT. It specifies CASSLARQGGNSPLHF. Complete variable domain (other parts from reference TRBV7-8 and TRBJ1-6): GAGVSQSPRYKVAKRGQDVALRCDPISGHVSLFWYQQALGQGPEFLTYFQNEAQLDKSGLPSDRFFAERPEGSVSTLKIQRTQQEDSAVYLCASSLARQGGNSPLHFGNGTRLTVT.

This chain joins TRBV5-4 and TRBJ1-6; 8 bases are a match to TRBD1. The CDR3 extends over 15 amino acids. V gave up 1 base and J gave up 6 bases; unmatched junction bases: 3. CDR1 and CDR2 from the germline V gene are SGHNT and YYREEE (reference sequence). The CDR3 here is CASSLPGQANSPLHF. The CDR3 DNA is TGTGCCAGCAGCTTGCCGGGACAGGCTAATTCACCCCTCCACTTT.

With regard to this clone: This CDR3 is also generated by other DNA sequences in the sample. In nucleotides, the CDR3 is TGTGCCAGCAGCTTAGCGACGAGCGGGCGGGAGACCCAGTACTTC. Its translation: CASSLATSGRETQYF. V and J are TRBV7-2 and TRBJ2-5, with D perhaps matching TRBD2 (6 bases). Germline CDR1 reads SGHTA; CDR2 reads FQGNSA. Trimming shortened V by 0 bases and J by 5 bases, and 13 bases separated the two germline ends. This CDR3 is 15 amino acids long.

This clone was detected a few times. The chain is built from TRBV11-2 and TRBJ1-2; D call uncertain. CDR3 length: 13 residues. The V end lost 3 bases, the J end lost 5 bases, and 10 bases lay between the germline ends. Germline V CDR1 and CDR2: SGHAT, FQNNGV. This CDR3 is CASSLNGLYGYTF. CDR3 bases: TGTGCCAGCAGCTTGAACGGGTTGTATGGCTACACCTTC.

The chain recombines TRBV28 with TRBJ1-6, with 7 nucleotides matching TRBD1. This CDR3 is built from 15 residues. After removal of 10 bases from V and 10 bases from J, the junction contained 16 bases not matched to a gene. Germline V lookup: CDR1 MDHEN, CDR2 SYDVKM. In nucleotides, the CDR3 is TGTGCCACCTTCGCCGGGCAGGGGGTTGGATCACCCCTCCACTTT. It encodes CATFAGQGVGSPLHF.

The rearrangement links TRBV5-1 to TRBJ2-7; 8 bases map to TRBD2. Germline CDR1 is SGHRS and CDR2 is YFSETQ. The CDR3 covers 13 residues. V lost 4 bases, J lost 6 bases, and 6 bases stayed unmatched. CDR3: CASSGGSGVEQYF. CDR3 DNA: TGCGCCAGCAGCGGAGGTAGCGGGGTCGAGCAGTACTTC. The variable domain in full, with the rest retrieved from reference TRBV5-1 and TRBJ2-7, is KAGVTQTPRYLIKTRGQQVTLSCSPISGHRSVSWYQQTPGQGLQFLFEYFSETQRNKGNFPGRFSGRQFSNSRSEMNVSTLELGDSALYLCASSGGSGVEQYFGPGTRLTVT.

This clone was found many times. This chain links TRBV30 with TRBJ1-2; 7 bases are shared with TRBD1. This CDR3 is 17 amino acids long. V lost 2 bases to trimming and J lost 5 bases; unmatched junction nucleotides: 17. Germline assignment: CDR1 GTSNPN and CDR2 SVGIG (reference sequence). CDR3 loop: CAWSSSAATGLIYGYTF. The CDR3 DNA reads as TGTGCCTGGAGTTCATCGGCCGCGACAGGGTTAATATATGGCTACACCTTC.

The chain couples TRBV28 to TRBJ1-4; D call uncertain. Trimming shortened V by 3 bases and J by 2 bases, and 7 bases separated the two germline ends. CDR1 MDHEN and CDR2 SYDVKM come from the germline V gene. This CDR3 is 14 amino acids long. The CDR3 DNA sequence: TGTGCCAGCAGTTTGGTAGGGACTAATGAAAAACTGTTTTTT. Encoded protein: CASSLVGTNEKLFF.